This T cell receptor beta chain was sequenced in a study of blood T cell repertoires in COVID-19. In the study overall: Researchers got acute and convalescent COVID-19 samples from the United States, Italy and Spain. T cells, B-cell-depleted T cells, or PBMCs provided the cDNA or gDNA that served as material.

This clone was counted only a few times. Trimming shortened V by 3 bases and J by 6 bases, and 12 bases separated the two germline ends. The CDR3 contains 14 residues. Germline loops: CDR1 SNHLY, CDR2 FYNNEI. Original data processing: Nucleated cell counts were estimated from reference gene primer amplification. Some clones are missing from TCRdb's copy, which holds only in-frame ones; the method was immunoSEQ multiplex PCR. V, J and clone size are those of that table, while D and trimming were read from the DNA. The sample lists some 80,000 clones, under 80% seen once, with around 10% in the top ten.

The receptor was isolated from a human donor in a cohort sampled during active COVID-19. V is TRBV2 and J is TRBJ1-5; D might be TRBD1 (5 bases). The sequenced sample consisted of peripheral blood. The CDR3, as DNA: TGTGCCAGCAGTGATACGGGGGGGTCTCAGCCCCAGCATTTT. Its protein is CASSDTGGSQPQHF. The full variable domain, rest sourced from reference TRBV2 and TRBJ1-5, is EPEVTQTPSHQVTQMGQEVILRCVPISNHLYFYWYRQILGQKVEFLVSFYNNEISEKSEIFDDQFSVERPDGSNFTLKIRSTKLEDSAMYFCASSDTGGSQPQHFGDGTRLSIL.